The present T cell receptor (beta chain) was sequenced within a study of blood T cell repertoires in COVID-19. Study-wide background: Some COVID-19 samples were acute and others convalescent; all came from the United States, Italy and Spain.

Participants were placed into cohorts based on the clinical history they reported. Germline lookup yields CDR1 SGHTA and CDR2 FQGNSA. With V trimmed by 4 bases and J by 5 bases, 4 bases remained unmatched. This CDR3 has 15 amino acids. Methods used by the authors: Counts of nucleated cells, estimated from reference gene primer amplification, were obtained. Method: immunoSEQ multiplex PCR; TCRdb's copy keeps in-frame clones and lacks some. The V and J calls and the clone size are those of that table, but D and trimming were determined from the DNA. The sample records a few hundred thousand clones, approximately 90% being singletons.

V gene TRBV7-2 combines with J gene TRBJ1-5; 11 nucleotides align to TRBD1. Sequencing input: PBMCs or T cells enriched from blood (not recorded which). The sequence was collected from a woman aged 40 to 50 who had recovered from COVID-19. The CDR3 loop reads CASSSDRGLYQPQHF. CDR3 sequence (DNA): TGTGCCAGCAGCTCGGACAGGGGGCTGTATCAGCCCCAGCATTTT.